The 32 T cell receptor beta chains below were found in one sample sequenced in a study of T cells in localized non-small cell lung cancer. Repertoires were generated with immunoSEQ multiplex PCR, while TCRdb's copy carries only in-frame clones and drops some. Altogether about 19,000 clones are present, around 81% being singletons, with the ten largest covering around 25%. Sequencing used peripheral blood, obtained before any cancer treatment. Source of these receptors: a female donor over 55 with stage I lung adenocarcinoma.

This sequence joins TRBV7-2 and TRBJ1-2; D is unclear. Germline V gives CDR1 SGHTA, CDR2 FQGNSA. Trimming pared 6 bases from V and 4 bases from J, leaving 12 bases between. The CDR3 has 13 residues. CDR3 protein: CASRPGPIYGYTF. The CDR3 DNA sequence: TGTGCCAGCAGACCGGGTCCTATCTATGGCTACACCTTC.

The V and J genes are TRBV7-6 and TRBJ2-7; 7 bases are a match to TRBD1. V gave up 0 bases and J gave up 0 bases; unmatched junction bases: 2. CDR1 and CDR2 from the germline V gene are SGHVS and FNYEAQ. The CDR3 length is 15 residues. The CDR3 DNA reads as TGTGCCAGCAGCTTAGCGGCAGGGGGCTCCTACGAGCAGTACTTC. Encoded protein: CASSLAAGGSYEQYF.

This clone appeared a single time. This chain uses TRBV19 with TRBJ2-7; no definite D call. The CDR3 spans 14 residues. V was cut by 0 bases and J by 4 bases, with 10 bases left in between. CDR1 is LNHDA and CDR2 is SQIVND in the germline V gene (reference sequence). The CDR3 DNA reads as TGTGCCAGTAGTATAGAAGGCAGCCCTTACGAGCAGTACTTC. It codes for CASSIEGSPYEQYF.

The V call is TRBV27, the J call TRBJ1-2; 8 bases are a match to TRBD1. The CDR3 consists of 14 residues. V was clipped by 3 bases and J by 7 bases; unmatched bases: 7. Germline CDR1 is MNHEY and CDR2 is SMNVEV (reference sequence). CDR3 loop: CASSLSGQGPGYTF. In nucleotides, the CDR3 is TGTGCCAGCAGTTTGTCCGGACAGGGCCCTGGCTACACCTTC.

The rearrangement links TRBV5-4 to TRBJ1-4, with no clear D. CDR1 and CDR2 from the germline V gene are SGHNT and YYREEE (reference sequence). The CDR3 covers 13 residues. Trimming took 0 bases from V and 7 from J, leaving 7 bases between them. CDR3 DNA sequence: TGTGCCAGCAGCTTGGACCCCGGTGAAAAACTGTTTTTT. Encoded protein: CASSLDPGEKLFF. The entire variable domain, with the rest obtained from reference TRBV5-4 and TRBJ1-4, is as follows: ETGVTQSPTHLIKTRGQQVTLRCSSQSGHNTVSWYQQALGQGPQFIFQYYREEENGRGNFPPRFSGLQFPNYSSELNVNALELDDSALYLCASSLDPGEKLFFGSGTQLSVL.

This chain uses TRBV9 with TRBJ2-7; D remains ambiguous. Germline lookup yields CDR1 SGDLS and CDR2 YYNGEE. The CDR3 sequence is 13 residues long. V was trimmed by 0 bases and J by 3 bases, leaving 7 bases between them. The CDR3 DNA reads as TGTGCCAGCAGCGTAGTTAAGGACTACGAGCAGTACTTC. Encoded protein: CASSVVKDYEQYF.

V gene TRBV19 combines with J gene TRBJ1-6; possibly TRBD1 for D (6 bases). From germline, CDR1 is LNHDA and CDR2 SQIVND (reference sequence). V shed 7 bases and J shed 8 bases, with 21 bases lying between them. The CDR3 is 16 amino acids. The CDR3 DNA reads as TGTGCCAGTACCGTAACCGGGACAACAGCCTATTCACCCCTCCACTTT. Translated: CASTVTGTTAYSPLHF.

The chain uses TRBV6-1 and TRBJ1-1; tentative D call: TRBD1 (5 bases). The CDR3 contains 14 residues. The ends were cut back, 7 bases at V and 10 bases at J, with 22 bases in the middle. Germline values: CDR1 MNHNS, CDR2 SASEGT. CDR3 in amino acids: CASTPLMEGSTAFF. DNA for the CDR3: TGTGCCAGCACCCCGCTGATGGAGGGGTCAACAGCTTTCTTT.

The chain employs TRBV9 and TRBJ2-1; 8 bases are shared with TRBD1. CDR3 length: 15 amino acids. Germline loops: CDR1 SGDLS, CDR2 YYNGEE. The junction had 6 bases not matched to a gene; V was cut back by 4 bases and J by 3 bases. This CDR3 reads CASSPLGQGYNEQFF. In DNA form, the CDR3 reads TGTGCCAGCAGCCCTCTAGGACAGGGCTACAATGAGCAGTTCTTC.

This chain links TRBV19 with TRBJ1-3; a weak D match, TRBD1 (5 bases). This CDR3 is built from 17 residues. Germline loops: CDR1 LNHDA, CDR2 SQIVND (reference sequence). V lost 7 bases and J 0 bases, leaving 19 bases between the germline ends. As DNA, the CDR3 is TGTGCCAGTAACGTGGGGGGTCCTTGGTCCTCTGGAAACACCATATATTTT. It is translated as CASNVGGPWSSGNTIYF. Full variable domain (missing parts from reference TRBV19 and TRBJ1-3): DGGITQSPKYLFRKEGQNVTLSCEQNLNHDAMYWYRQDPGQGLRLIYYSQIVNDFQKGDIAEGYSVSREKKESFPLTVTSAQKNPTAFYLCASNVGGPWSSGNTIYFGEGSWLTVV.

This clone was seen a single time. The genes are TRBV5-6 and TRBJ2-2; 7 nucleotides agree with TRBD1. V trimming: 0 bases; J trimming: 8 bases; junction bases outside the gene matches: 1. Germline V gene data show CDR1 as SGHDT and CDR2 as YYEEEE. The CDR3 covers 13 residues. The DNA for the CDR3 is TGTGCCAGCAGCTTGGCGGGACAGGGGGAGCTGTTTTTT. It specifies CASSLAGQGELFF. The whole variable domain, remainder taken from reference TRBV5-6 and TRBJ2-2, is DAGVTQSPTHLIKTRGQQVTLRCSPKSGHDTVSWYQQALGQGPQFIFQYYEEEERQRGNFPDRFSGHQFPNYSSELNVNALLLGDSALYLCASSLAGQGELFFGEGSRLTVL.

The V call is TRBV19, the J call TRBJ2-5, with D uncertain. The CDR3 is made up of 11 amino acids. CDR1 and CDR2 (germline): LNHDA, SQIVND (reference sequence). The ends were cut back, 6 bases at V and 2 bases at J, with 4 bases in the middle. This CDR3 is CASRQQETQYF. CDR3 in DNA: TGTGCCAGTAGGCAACAAGAGACCCAGTACTTC.

This clone was counted only a few times. The chain uses TRBV6-5 and TRBJ1-5; maybe TRBD1 (5 bases). The ends were cut back, 2 bases at V and 1 base at J, with 6 bases in the middle. Germline CDR1 and CDR2: MNHEY and SVGAGI. The CDR3 loop spans 14 amino acids. As DNA, the CDR3 is TGTGCCAGCAGTTACAGACAGAGCAATCAGCCCCAGCATTTT. Protein product: CASSYRQSNQPQHF.

This sequence joins TRBV5-1 and TRBJ1-1; 7 nucleotides agree with TRBD1. Germline V gives CDR1 SGHRS, CDR2 YFSETQ. The CDR3 is made up of 13 amino acids. V dropped 6 bases and J dropped 2; count of bases not matched to a gene: 4. The CDR3 loop is CASKGTANTEAFF. The CDR3 bases are TGCGCCAGCAAAGGGACAGCCAACACTGAAGCTTTCTTT.

This rearrangement joins TRBV6-5 to TRBJ1-5, with 7 bases identical to TRBD1. The germline gives CDR1 MNHEY, CDR2 SVGAGI. V lost 6 bases to trimming and J lost 7 bases; unmatched junction nucleotides: 6. The CDR3 runs to 13 residues. For the CDR3, the DNA is TGTGCCAGCAGCCGACAGGGTAGGCAGCCCCAGCATTTT. Protein sequence: CASSRQGRQPQHF.

This chain uses TRBV6-1 with TRBJ1-3; D remains ambiguous. The CDR3 consists of 15 residues. With 3 bases removed from V and 0 bases from J, the gap between germline ends came to 9 bases. CDR1 MNHNS and CDR2 SASEGT come from the germline V gene. CDR3 DNA sequence: TGTGCCAGCAGTGAGTACGGGAGCTCTGGAAACACCATATATTTT. This gives the protein CASSEYGSSGNTIYF.

The chain is built from TRBV6-5 and TRBJ1-1; no clear D gene. The CDR3 contains 14 residues. Germline V gene lookup returns CDR1 MNHEY and CDR2 SVGAGI. Deletions cut 2 bases from V and 5 bases from J, with 12 bases between. CDR3 loop: CASSYRKVGTEAFF. The CDR3, as DNA: TGTGCCAGCAGTTACAGGAAGGTTGGGACTGAAGCTTTCTTT.

V and J are TRBV5-1 and TRBJ2-3; no definite D call. Germline loops: CDR1 SGHRS, CDR2 YFSETQ. V was cut by 2 bases and J by 4 bases, with 14 bases left in between. The CDR3 loop spans 15 amino acids. CDR3 in amino acids: CASSFNGLVADTQYF. Written as DNA, the CDR3 is TGCGCCAGCAGCTTTAATGGTCTAGTTGCAGATACGCAGTATTTT.

The V call is TRBV2, the J call TRBJ2-5; tentatively, D is TRBD1 (6 bases). This CDR3 contains 15 residues. Per germline, CDR1 SNHLY and CDR2 FYNNEI. Trimming left V 7 bases short and J 2 bases short, with 17 bases between. This CDR3 reads CASIKQGFGQETQYF. In DNA form, the CDR3 reads TGTGCCAGCATAAAGCAGGGGTTTGGGCAAGAGACCCAGTACTTC.

The V and J genes are TRBV25-1 and TRBJ1-1; D unclear. Trimming shortened V by 4 bases and J by 5 bases, and 11 bases separated the two germline ends. The germline gives CDR1 MGHDK, CDR2 SYGVNS. There are 13 residues in the CDR3. CDR3 coding DNA: TGTGCCAGCAGTGGAAGAGGGTGGACTGAAGCTTTCTTT. Its translation is CASSGRGWTEAFF.

This clone was found once. CDR3 coding DNA: TGTGCCAGCAGCCCGTGGGGGACAGGAGCCGAGCAGTACTTC. It is translated as CASSPWGTGAEQYF. This sequence joins TRBV7-9 and TRBJ2-7, with TRBD1 matching 8 bases. The CDR3 is made up of 14 amino acids. Germline-derived CDR1 and CDR2 are SEHNR and FQNEAQ (reference sequence). Germline trimming cut 5 bases from V and 6 bases from J; bases unmatched to any gene: 9. Variable domain in full (rest from reference TRBV7-9 and TRBJ2-7): DTGVSQNPRHKITKRGQNVTFRCDPISEHNRLYWYRQTLGQGPEFLTYFQNEAQLEKSRLLSDRFSAERPKGSFSTLEIQRTEQGDSAMYLCASSPWGTGAEQYFGPGTRLTVT.

This sequence joins TRBV5-1 and TRBJ1-4; TRBD1 matches at 9 bases. This CDR3 has 15 residues. With 3 bases clipped from V and 5 bases from J, the junction kept 5 bases outside the gene matches. Germline-derived CDR1 and CDR2 are SGHRS and YFSETQ. This CDR3 reads CASSSFGTGNEKLFF. The CDR3 DNA follows: TGCGCCAGCAGCTCGTTCGGGACAGGGAATGAAAAACTGTTTTTT. Together with reference TRBV5-1 and TRBJ1-4, the CDR3 gives the full variable domain: KAGVTQTPRYLIKTRGQQVTLSCSPISGHRSVSWYQQTPGQGLQFLFEYFSETQRNKGNFPGRFSGRQFSNSRSEMNVSTLELGDSALYLCASSSFGTGNEKLFFGSGTQLSVL.

This clone was recorded once. The rearrangement links TRBV7-3 to TRBJ2-2; D unclear. The V end was cut by 5 bases, the J end by 5 bases, with 9 bases between. Germline V gives CDR1 SGHTA, CDR2 FQGTGA. The CDR3 consists of 13 residues. The CDR3 loop reads CASSALNTGELFF. CDR3 nucleotides: TGTGCCAGCAGCGCACTAAATACCGGGGAGCTGTTTTTT.

In its sample, this clone was seen a few times. This chain links TRBV18 with TRBJ1-2, with D possibly being TRBD1 (6 bases). CDR3 size: 15 residues. V shed 0 bases and J shed 6 bases, with 14 bases lying between them. Germline V lookup: CDR1 KGHSH, CDR2 LQKENI. The CDR3 spells CASSPPGGALNGYTF. For the CDR3, the DNA is TGTGCCAGCTCACCACCCGGGGGCGCGTTGAATGGCTACACCTTC.

The chain has TRBV10-3 and TRBJ2-7; no clear D. With 8 bases removed from V and 0 bases from J, the gap between germline ends came to 8 bases. The CDR3 extends over 12 amino acids. Germline lookup yields CDR1 ENHRY and CDR2 SYGVKD. The CDR3 reads CAIGQSSYEQYF. CDR3 sequence (DNA): TGTGCCATCGGGCAGAGCTCCTACGAGCAGTACTTC.

The V and J genes are TRBV5-1 and TRBJ2-5, with unresolved D. This CDR3 has 13 residues. The ends were cut back, 4 bases at V and 1 base at J, with 8 bases in the middle. Germline V CDR1 and CDR2: SGHRS, YFSETQ. The DNA for the CDR3 is TGCGCCAGCAGCCCCAGGACCCAAGAGACCCAGTACTTC. Protein product: CASSPRTQETQYF.

This clone was observed a handful of times. This chain joins TRBV11-2 and TRBJ2-7, with 9 bases identical to TRBD1. This CDR3 is built from 18 residues. The trim removed 1 base at V and 1 base at J, leaving 11 bases unmatched. Germline V lookup: CDR1 SGHAT, CDR2 FQNNGV. In DNA, the CDR3 is TGTGCCAGCAGCTTAGTCCAAACAGGGGGCAGTGGGTCCTACGAGCAGTACTTC. Translation: CASSLVQTGGSGSYEQYF.

The chain uses TRBV27 and TRBJ1-6; 9 nucleotides match TRBD1. CDR1 is MNHEY and CDR2 is SMNVEV in the germline V gene (reference sequence). CDR3 length: 16 amino acids. Unmatched junction bases numbered 1, after V lost 2 bases and J lost 2 bases. Written as DNA, the CDR3 is TGTGCCAGCAGTTTAGGACAGGGGCCCTATAATTCACCCCTCCACTTT. Its translation is CASSLGQGPYNSPLHF.

The chain employs TRBV21-1 and TRBJ2-7; TRBD1, the D gene given by the table, was not confirmed from the DNA. TRBV21-1 is termed a pseudogene. The CDR3 length is 17 residues. The CDR3 region is CASSSIPGTGSSYEQYF. In DNA, the CDR3 is TGTGCCAGCAGCTCAATCCCGGGGACAGGAAGCTCCTACGAGCAGTACTTC.

The J gene is TRBJ2-3, the V gene TRBV11-2; 11 bases line up with TRBD2. Trimming at V came to 4 bases and at J to 8 bases, leaving 8 bases not matched to a gene. CDR3 length: 15 amino acids. Germline V gene sequence: CDR1 SGHAT, CDR2 FQNNGV. The chain's CDR3 is CASSSTSGGTRTQYF. CDR3 sequence (DNA): TGTGCCAGCAGCTCCACTAGCGGGGGCACCCGTACGCAGTATTTT.

V gene TRBV18 combines with J gene TRBJ1-2; D remains ambiguous. The CDR3 runs to 14 residues. Per the germline V gene, CDR1 is KGHSH and CDR2 is LQKENI. Trimming left V 2 bases short and J 3 bases short, with 10 bases between. This chain's CDR3 is CASSPGTAYYGYTF. The CDR3, as DNA: TGTGCCAGCTCACCAGGCACAGCTTACTATGGCTACACCTTC.

This clone was observed a few times. V usage is TRBV5-8 and J usage is TRBJ1-2; D gene ambiguous. The V end lost 0 bases, the J end lost 5 bases, and 14 bases lay between the germline ends. Per germline, CDR1 SGHTS and CDR2 YDEGEE. This CDR3 has 15 residues. CDR3 sequence reads: CASSLDLVRGYGYTF. The CDR3 DNA is TGTGCCAGCAGCTTGGACCTGGTTCGGGGTTATGGCTACACCTTC. Together with reference TRBV5-8 and TRBJ1-2, the CDR3 gives the full variable domain: EAGVTQSPTHLIKTRGQQATLRCSPISGHTSVYWYQQALGLGLQFLLWYDEGEERNRGNFPPRFSGRQFPNYSSELNVNALELEDSALYLCASSLDLVRGYGYTFGSGTRLTVV.